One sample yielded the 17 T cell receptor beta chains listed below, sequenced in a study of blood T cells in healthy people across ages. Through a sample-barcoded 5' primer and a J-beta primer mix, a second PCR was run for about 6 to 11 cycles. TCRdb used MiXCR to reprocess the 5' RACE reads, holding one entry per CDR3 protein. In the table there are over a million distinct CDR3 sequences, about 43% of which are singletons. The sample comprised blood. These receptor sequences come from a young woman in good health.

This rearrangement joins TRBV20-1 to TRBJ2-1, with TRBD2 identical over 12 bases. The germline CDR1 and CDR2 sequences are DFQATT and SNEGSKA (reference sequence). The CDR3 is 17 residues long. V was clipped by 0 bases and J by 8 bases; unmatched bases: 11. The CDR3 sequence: CSARDLASGRAVDEQFF. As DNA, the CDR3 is TGCAGTGCTAGAGATCTCGCTAGCGGGAGGGCAGTGGATGAGCAGTTCTTC.

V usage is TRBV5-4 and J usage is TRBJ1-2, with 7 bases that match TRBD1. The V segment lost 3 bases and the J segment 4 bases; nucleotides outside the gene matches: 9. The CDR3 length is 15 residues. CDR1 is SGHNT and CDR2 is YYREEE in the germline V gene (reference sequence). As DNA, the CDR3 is TGTGCCAGCAGCTCGGGACAGACCACCCCCTATGGCTACACCTTC. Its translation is CASSSGQTTPYGYTF.

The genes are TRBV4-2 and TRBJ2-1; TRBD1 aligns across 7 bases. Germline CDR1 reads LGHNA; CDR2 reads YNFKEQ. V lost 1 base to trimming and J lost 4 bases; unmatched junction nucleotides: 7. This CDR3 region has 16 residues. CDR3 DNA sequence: TGTGCCAGCAGCCAAGCGGTTACAGGGGTATACAATGAGCAGTTCTTC. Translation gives CASSQAVTGVYNEQFF.

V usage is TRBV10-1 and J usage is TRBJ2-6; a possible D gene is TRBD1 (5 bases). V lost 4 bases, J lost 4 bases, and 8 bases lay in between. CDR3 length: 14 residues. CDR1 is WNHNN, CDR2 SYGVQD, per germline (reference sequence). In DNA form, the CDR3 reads TGCGCCAGCAGTGGGACAAGGGGGGCCAACGTCCTGACTTTC. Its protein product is CASSGTRGANVLTF.

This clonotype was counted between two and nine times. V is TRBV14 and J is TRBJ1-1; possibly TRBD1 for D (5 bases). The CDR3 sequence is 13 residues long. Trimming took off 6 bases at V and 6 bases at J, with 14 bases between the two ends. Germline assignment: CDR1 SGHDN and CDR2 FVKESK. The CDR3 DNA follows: TGTGCCAGCAGGCAGGGTATTGGCCCTGAAGCTTTCTTT. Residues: CASRQGIGPEAFF.

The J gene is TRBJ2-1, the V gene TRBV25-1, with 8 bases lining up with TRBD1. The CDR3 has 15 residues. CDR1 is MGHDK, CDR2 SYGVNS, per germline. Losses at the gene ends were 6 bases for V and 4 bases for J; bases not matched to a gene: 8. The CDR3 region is CASRVPGQAYNEQFF. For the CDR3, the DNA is TGTGCCAGCAGGGTTCCGGGACAGGCATACAATGAGCAGTTCTTC.

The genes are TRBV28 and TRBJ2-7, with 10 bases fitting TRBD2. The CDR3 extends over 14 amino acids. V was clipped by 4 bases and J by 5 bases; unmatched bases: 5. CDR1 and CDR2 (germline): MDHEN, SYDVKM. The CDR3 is CASSWVAGGNEQYF. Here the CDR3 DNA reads TGTGCCAGCAGTTGGGTAGCGGGGGGTAACGAGCAGTACTTC.

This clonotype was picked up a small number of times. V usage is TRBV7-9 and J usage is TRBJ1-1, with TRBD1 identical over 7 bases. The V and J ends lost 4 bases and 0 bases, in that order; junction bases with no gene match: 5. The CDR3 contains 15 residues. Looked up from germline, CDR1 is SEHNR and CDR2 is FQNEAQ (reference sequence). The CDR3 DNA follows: TGTGCCAGCAGCTCCGAGACAGGGATGAACACTGAAGCTTTCTTT. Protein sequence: CASSSETGMNTEAFF.

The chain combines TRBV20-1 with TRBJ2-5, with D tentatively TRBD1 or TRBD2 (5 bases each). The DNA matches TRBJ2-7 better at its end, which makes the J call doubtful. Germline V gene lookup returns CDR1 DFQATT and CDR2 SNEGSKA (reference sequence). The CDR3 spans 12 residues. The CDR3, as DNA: TGCAGTGCTAAGAGGGACCCGTACGAGCAGTACTTC. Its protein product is CSAKRDPYEQYF.

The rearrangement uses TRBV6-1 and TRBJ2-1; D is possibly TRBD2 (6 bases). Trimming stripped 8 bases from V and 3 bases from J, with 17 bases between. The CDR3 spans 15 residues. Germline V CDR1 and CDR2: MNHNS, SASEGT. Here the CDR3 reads CASVPLVGGYNEQFF. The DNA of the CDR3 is TGTGCCAGCGTGCCCCTGGTGGGAGGCTACAATGAGCAGTTCTTC.

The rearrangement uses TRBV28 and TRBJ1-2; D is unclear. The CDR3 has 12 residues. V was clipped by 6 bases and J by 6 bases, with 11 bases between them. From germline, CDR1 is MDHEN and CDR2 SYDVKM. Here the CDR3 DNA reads TGTGCCAGCAGCCCGCCGGAGCATGGCTACACCTTC. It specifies CASSPPEHGYTF.

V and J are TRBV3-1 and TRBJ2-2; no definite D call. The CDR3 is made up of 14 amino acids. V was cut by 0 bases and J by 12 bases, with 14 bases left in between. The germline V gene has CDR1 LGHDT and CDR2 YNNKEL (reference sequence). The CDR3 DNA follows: TGTGCCAGCAGCCAAGATAGCTCCGCGCTAAAGCTGTTTTTT. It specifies CASSQDSSALKLFF.

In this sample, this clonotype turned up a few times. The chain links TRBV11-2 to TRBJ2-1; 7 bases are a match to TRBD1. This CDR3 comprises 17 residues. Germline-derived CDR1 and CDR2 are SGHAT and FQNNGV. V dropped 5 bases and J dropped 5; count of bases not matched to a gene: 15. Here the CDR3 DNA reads TGTGCCAGCAGCCCAACGTGGGACAGCCCTATTAACAATGAGCAGTTCTTC. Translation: CASSPTWDSPINNEQFF. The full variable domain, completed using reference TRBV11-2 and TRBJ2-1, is EAGVAQSPRYKIIEKRQSVAFWCNPISGHATLYWYQQILGQGPKLLIQFQNNGVVDDSQLPKDRFSAERLKGVDSTLKIQPAKLEDSAVYLCASSPTWDSPINNEQFFGPGTRLTVL.

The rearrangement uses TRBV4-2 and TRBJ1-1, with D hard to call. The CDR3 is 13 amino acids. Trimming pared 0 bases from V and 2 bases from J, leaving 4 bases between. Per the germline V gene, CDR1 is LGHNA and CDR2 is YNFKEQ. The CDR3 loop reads CASSQETNTEAFF. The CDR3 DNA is TGTGCCAGCAGCCAAGAAACAAACACTGAAGCTTTCTTT.

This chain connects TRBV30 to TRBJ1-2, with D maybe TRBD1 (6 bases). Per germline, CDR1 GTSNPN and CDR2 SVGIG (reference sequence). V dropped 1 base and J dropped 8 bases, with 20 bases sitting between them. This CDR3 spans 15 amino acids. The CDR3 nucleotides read TGTGCCTGGAGTGCAATACTACAGGGTCAGGCCGGCTACACCTTC. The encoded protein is CAWSAILQGQAGYTF.

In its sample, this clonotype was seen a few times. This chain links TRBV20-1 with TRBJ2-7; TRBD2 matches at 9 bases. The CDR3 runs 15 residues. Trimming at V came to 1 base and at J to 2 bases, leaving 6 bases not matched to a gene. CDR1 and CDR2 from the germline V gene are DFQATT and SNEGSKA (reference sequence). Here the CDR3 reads CSARGSTSGTYEQYF. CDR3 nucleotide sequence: TGCAGTGCTAGAGGTTCGACTAGCGGTACCTACGAGCAGTACTTC.

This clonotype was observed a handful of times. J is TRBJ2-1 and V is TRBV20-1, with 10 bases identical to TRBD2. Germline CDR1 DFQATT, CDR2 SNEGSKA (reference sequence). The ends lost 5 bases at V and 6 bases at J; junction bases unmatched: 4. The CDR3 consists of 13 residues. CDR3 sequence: CSAVPSGSNEQFF. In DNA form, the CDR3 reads TGCAGTGCTGTCCCTAGCGGGAGCAATGAGCAGTTCTTC.